This T cell receptor (beta chain) was recovered during a study of Ad26.COV2.S vaccination and SARS-CoV-2 variants (dated by TCRdb to the early 2020s). With respect to the entire study: The specificity and breadth of SARS-CoV-2-reactive T cell receptors after Ad26.COV2.S vaccination were assessed by TCRbeta repertoire sequencing. A total of roughly 32 samples were included in the TCR-sequenced set, comprising roughly 19 Ad26.COV2.S vaccine recipients, 5 placebo recipients and 8 SARS-CoV-2 convalescent individuals. Summary of the overall study and its limitations: After vaccination, spike-specific CD8+ and CD4+ T cell responses were reported to show substantial breadth. Vaccine and placebo recipients had similar non-spike TCR breadth, a finding consistent with the vaccine containing only spike. It was noted by the authors that total T cell responses may have been underestimated by the TCR breadth and depth analyses. Higher spike-specific TCR breadth was observed in Ad26.COV2.S recipients than in placebo recipients (P = 0.0014).

A remark on this clone: This receptor's antigen is unknown. Base quality data are lacking; no much larger clone is found one base away.

Per the publication, the time point label means: individuals recovered from natural SARS-CoV-2 infection. The immunoSEQ Assay was the method used to sequence TCRbeta CDR3 regions. After extraction, genomic DNA underwent amplification by bias-controlled multiplex PCR, followed by high-throughput sequencing. The published analysis was carried out like this. To quantify the absolute abundance of each unique TCRbeta CDR3 region, sequences were collapsed and filtered. T cell fraction was estimated by normalization of TCRbeta template counts to usable DNA, with usable DNA being measured through amplification of reference genes present in all nucleated cells. Repertoire TCRs were annotated as SARS-CoV-2-specific when V gene, CDR3 amino acid sequence and J gene were exactly matched to a known reactive TCR set. MIRA supplied the reference SARS-CoV-2 TCR set, which was filtered for enrichment in COVID-19-positive ImmuneCODE repertoires so that public or cross-reactive TCRs were removed. Drawing on the MIRA antigens, annotated TCRs were analysed further at the level of specific ORF or position within ORF. Depth was the summed frequency of annotated unique rearrangements, while breadth was defined as annotated unique rearrangements over total unique productive rearrangements. TCR breadth was compared between groups using two-sided Wilcoxon rank-sum tests. The table comes from immuneACCESS by way of TCRdb, which keeps in-frame sequences with V and J called. Part of the clones is missing from these tables; in studies checked, under half for an unresolved V gene and the rest for unknown reasons. The V and J calls and clone size are taken from that table; D and trimming were inferred from the DNA. The sample records about 350,000 clones, roughly 94% of which are singletons. The ten largest clones take up 3% to 5% of the sample.

The sample consisted of peripheral blood, taken after recovery from COVID-19. The source is a human donor who had recovered from COVID-19.

The nucleotides read TGTGCCAGCAGTTACTCGGGACAGGGAGGGTACGAGCAGTACTTC. It translates as CASSYSGQGGYEQYF. The chain employs TRBV6-5 and TRBJ2-7, with 9 junctional bases fitting TRBD1. V has 0 bases trimmed and J has 4 bases trimmed; junction bases matching no gene number 4. From a lookup of the germline V gene, CDR1 and CDR2 are MNHEY and SVGAGI. Its CDR3 holds 15 amino acids, cysteine through phenylalanine. The retained sequence is limited to the CDR3, 45 bases, with the frame set at the first base.